The clone carrying this T cell receptor (beta chain) appeared many times. Its antigen is unidentified. Time point described: newly diagnosed GD, antithyroid drugs for less than 3 months. PBMC-derived RNA was used for the TCR library. The data were obtained in a study of regulatory T cells in long-lasting Graves disease. Building the TCR beta libraries relied on iRepertoire HTBI primers, and CDR3 regions underwent Arm-PCR. TCRdb reprocessed the multiplex PCR reads with MiXCR, giving one entry per CDR3 protein. The repertoire holds about 470,000 distinct CDR3 sequences, with roughly 17% as singletons. V shed 6 bases and J 7 bases; nucleotides not matched to a gene: 8. The CDR3 sequence is 14 residues long. Study outcomes and limitations: Not thyroid tissue but only peripheral blood was studied.

A further study also used this sample, focusing on T cells in Graves' hyperthyroidism and ophthalmopathy. That publication notes: The HTBI primer set served for first-round RT-PCR of the TCR CDR3. Ophthalmopathy and stable hyperthyroidism were separated by a 13 V-J model.

This clonotype was sampled from a man in his forties or fifties with Graves disease. The chain uses TRBV12-3 or TRBV12-4 and TRBJ2-1; 8 bases line up with TRBD1. This sample comprised peripheral blood mononuclear cells (PBMCs), obtained at new diagnosis, from a patient treated with antithyroid drugs. The CDR3 DNA reads TGTGCCAGCAGAATAACAGGGGGACCGAATGAGCAGTTCTTC. Translating gives CASRITGGPNEQFF.